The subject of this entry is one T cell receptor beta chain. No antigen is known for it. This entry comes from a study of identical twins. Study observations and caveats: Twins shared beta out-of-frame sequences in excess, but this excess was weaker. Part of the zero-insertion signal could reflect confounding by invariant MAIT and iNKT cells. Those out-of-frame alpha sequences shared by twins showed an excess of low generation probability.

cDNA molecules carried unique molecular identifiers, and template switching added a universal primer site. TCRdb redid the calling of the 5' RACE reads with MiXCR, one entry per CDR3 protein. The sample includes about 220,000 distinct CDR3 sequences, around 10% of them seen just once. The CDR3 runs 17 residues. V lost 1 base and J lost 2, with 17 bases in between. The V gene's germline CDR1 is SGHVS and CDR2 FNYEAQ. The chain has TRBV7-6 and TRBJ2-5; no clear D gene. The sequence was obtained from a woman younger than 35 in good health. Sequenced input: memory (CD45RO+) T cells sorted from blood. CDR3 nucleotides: TGTGCCAGCAGCTTAGGGCCGGGCTTGGGGAAACAAGAGACCCAGTACTTC. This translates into CASSLGPGLGKQETQYF.